This T cell receptor beta chain was sequenced during a study of shared clonotypes between healthy human individuals. Regarding the study as a whole: Sharing of clonotypes among donors was expected to vary with sequencing depth.

Germline values: CDR1 MNHEY, CDR2 SMNVEV (reference sequence). V lost 5 bases and J 0 bases, leaving 17 bases between the germline ends. The CDR3 spans 16 residues. Researchers divided each subset's genomic DNA evenly across several immunoSEQ plates. Assay used: immunoSEQ multiplex PCR; TCRdb lists only in-frame clones, some missing. The sample has roughly 2.6 million clones, more than 80% seen once; the top ten hold over 0.12%. About this clone itself: The antigen is not known.

The sample consisted of naive CD4+ T cells sorted from blood. Subset indicated: CD45RA+ positively selected. The TCR was taken from a man younger than 35 in good health. This chain connects TRBV27 to TRBJ2-7; D unclear. CDR3 bases: TGTGCCAGCAGTCCCCGTAATAGCTGGACCTCCTACGAGCAGTACTTC. Translating it yields CASSPRNSWTSYEQYF.